What follows is one TCR beta chain and its context. Its antigen is not identified. Reverse transcription of all isolated RNA meant that expressed TCRB transcripts were sequenced. Libraries were prepared by immunoSEQ multiplex PCR; TCRdb keeps only in-frame clonotypes and omits some of them. The sample carries 400,000 to 500,000 clones, approximately 15% recorded once. Looked up from germline, CDR1 is MNHEY and CDR2 is SVGAGI. This CDR3 region has 14 residues. V shed 6 bases and J 4 bases; nucleotides not matched to a gene: 8. The authors took one heparinised blood draw, averaging roughly 120 mL, from each donor. The data were taken from a study of beta chain features in type 1 diabetes. General study results and limits: Type 1 diabetes patients had moderately but significantly shorter TCRB CDR3s in all four CD4+ subsets. Any role of HLA type in TCRB rearrangement remained unresolved here.

The specimen sequenced was naive CD4+ T cells from blood. J is TRBJ1-2 and V is TRBV6-5, with 7 bases that match TRBD1. The sequence was collected from a man under 40 in good health. The CDR3 nucleotides read TGTGCCAGCAGCAGAGACAGGGCCATCTATGGCTACACCTTC. Its translation is CASSRDRAIYGYTF.